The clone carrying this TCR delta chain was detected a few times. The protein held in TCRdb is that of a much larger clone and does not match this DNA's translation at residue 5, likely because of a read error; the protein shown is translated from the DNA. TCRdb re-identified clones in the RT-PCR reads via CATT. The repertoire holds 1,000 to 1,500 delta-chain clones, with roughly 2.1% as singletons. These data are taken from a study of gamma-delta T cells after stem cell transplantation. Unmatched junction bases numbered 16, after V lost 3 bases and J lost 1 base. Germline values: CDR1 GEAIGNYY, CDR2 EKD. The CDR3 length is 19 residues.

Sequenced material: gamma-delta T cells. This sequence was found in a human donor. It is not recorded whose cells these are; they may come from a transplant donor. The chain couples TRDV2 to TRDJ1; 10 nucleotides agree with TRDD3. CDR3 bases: TGTGCCTGTGACGCCGTTGGGGGTGGGGGATACCCCTTCACCGATAAACTCATCTTT. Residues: CACDAVGGGGYPFTDKLIF.